The T cell receptor (beta chain) described here comes from a study of blood T cell repertoires in COVID-19. Study in general: The study drew acute and convalescent COVID-19 samples from the United States, Italy and Spain.

V shed 4 bases, J shed 7 bases, and the junction held 10 bases outside the gene matches. The germline V gene encodes CDR1 SEHNR and CDR2 FQNEAQ (reference sequence). The CDR3 consists of 16 residues. The repertoire was sequenced with immunoSEQ multiplex PCR; TCRdb's copy has only in-frame clones and lacks some. The table has 390,000 or so clones, 80% to 90% seen once. Everyone who took part was roughly 18 to 89 years old, and they came from about two dozen US areas. Donors of Cohort 3 who recovered were those that had two negative PCRs, clearance, or symptom resolution. The TCR originated in a man between 18 and 29 years old who had recovered from COVID-19. Sequencing used PBMCs or T cells enriched from blood (not recorded which). The V gene is TRBV7-9, the J gene TRBJ1-6, with 7 bases lining up with TRBD1. The DNA of the CDR3 is TGTGCCAGCAGCTCCCACTACAGGGGCGTGAATTCACCCCTCCACTTT. It is translated as CASSSHYRGVNSPLHF.